This T cell receptor (beta chain) was identified during a study of a mutant IDH1 vaccine in newly diagnosed glioma. As for the study in general: Patients arrived already treated with radiotherapy, temozolomide, or both, most having had both. Study findings and constraints: The occurrence of vaccine-induced immune responses was seen in 93.3% of patients. Changes in the top peripheral T cell clonotypes seemingly had no bearing on pseudoprogression.

Stated time point: baseline, week 1 (first vaccination visit). Indicated treatment: pre-vaccination baseline after standard-of-care therapy. The length of the CDR3 is 13 residues. CDR1 SGDLS and CDR2 YYNGEE come from the germline V gene. V gave up 5 bases and J gave up 5 bases; unmatched junction bases: 6. Using immunoSEQ multiplex PCR, the repertoire was profiled, and TCRdb retains in-frame clones only, with some absent. The sample lists some 100,000 clones, 83% seen once, with 7% to 8% in the top ten. This clone was seen only a few times. The antigen remains unidentified. Source: PBMCs, taken from a glioma patient treated with radiotherapy, temozolomide or both. This sequence originates from a woman between 45 and 65 years old with glioma. V is TRBV9 and J is TRBJ1-1; 7 nucleotides align to TRBD1. CDR3 nucleotide sequence: TGTGCCAGCAGTCCTACAGGGGTTACTGAAGCTTTCTTT. Protein: CASSPTGVTEAFF.